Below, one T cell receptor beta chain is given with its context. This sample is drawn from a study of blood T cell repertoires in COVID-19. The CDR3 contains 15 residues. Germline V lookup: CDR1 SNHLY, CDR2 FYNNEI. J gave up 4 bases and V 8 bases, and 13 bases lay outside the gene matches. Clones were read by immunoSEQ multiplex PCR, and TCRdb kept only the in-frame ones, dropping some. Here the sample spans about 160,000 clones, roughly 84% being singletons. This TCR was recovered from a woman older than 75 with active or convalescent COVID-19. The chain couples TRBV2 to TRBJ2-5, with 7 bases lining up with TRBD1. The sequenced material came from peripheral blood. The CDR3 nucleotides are TGTGCCAGCTCCTCGGGGCAGGGGGATTCAGAGACCCAGTACTTC. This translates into CASSSGQGDSETQYF.